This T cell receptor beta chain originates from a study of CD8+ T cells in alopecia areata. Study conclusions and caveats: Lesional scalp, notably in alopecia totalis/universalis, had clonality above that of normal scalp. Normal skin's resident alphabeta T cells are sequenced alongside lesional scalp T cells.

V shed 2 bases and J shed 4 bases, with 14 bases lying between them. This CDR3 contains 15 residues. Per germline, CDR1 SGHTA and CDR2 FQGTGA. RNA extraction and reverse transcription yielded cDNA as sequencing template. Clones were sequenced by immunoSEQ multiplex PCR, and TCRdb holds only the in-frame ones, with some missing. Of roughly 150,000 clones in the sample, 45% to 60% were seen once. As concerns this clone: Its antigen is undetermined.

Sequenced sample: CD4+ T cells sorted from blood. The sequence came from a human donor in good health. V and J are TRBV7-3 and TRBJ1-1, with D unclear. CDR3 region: CASSLFGRAGTEAFF. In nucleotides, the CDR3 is TGTGCCAGCAGCTTATTTGGGAGGGCTGGCACTGAAGCTTTCTTT.